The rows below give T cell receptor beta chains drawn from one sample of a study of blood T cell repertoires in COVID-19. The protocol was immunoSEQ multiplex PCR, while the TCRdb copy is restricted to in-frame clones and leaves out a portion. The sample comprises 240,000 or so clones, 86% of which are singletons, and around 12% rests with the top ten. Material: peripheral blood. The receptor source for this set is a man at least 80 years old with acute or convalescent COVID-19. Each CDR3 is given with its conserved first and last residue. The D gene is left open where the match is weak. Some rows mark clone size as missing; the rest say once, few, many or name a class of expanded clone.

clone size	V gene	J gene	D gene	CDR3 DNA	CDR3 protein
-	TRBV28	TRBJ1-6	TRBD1	TGTGCCAGCAGTCCCGCCGGGACAGTAGGTTCACCCCTCCACTTT	CASSPAGTVGSPLHF
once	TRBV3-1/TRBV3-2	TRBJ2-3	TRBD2	TGTGCCAGCAGCCCTGTAGCGGGTTCCAAAGAAGATACGCAGTATTTT	CASSPVAGSKEDTQYF
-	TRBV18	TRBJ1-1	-	TGTGCCAGCTCACCACCAGGGCTGGGGGCGCGGTTGGCTTTCTTT	CASSPPGLGARLAFF
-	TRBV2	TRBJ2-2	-	TGTGCCAGCAGTGAAGCGCTTAGCACCGGGGAGCTGTTTTTT	CASSEALSTGELFF
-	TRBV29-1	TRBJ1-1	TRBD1	TGCAGCGTCCCGACAGGGGGCATGGACACTGAAGCTTTCTTT	CSVPTGGMDTEAFF
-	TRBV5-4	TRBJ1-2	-	TGTGCCAGCAGCTTTGTTGGGAGCTATGGCTACACCTTC	CASSFVGSYGYTF
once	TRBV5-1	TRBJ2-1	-	TGCGCCAGCAGCCAAGGGGGGGGGTACAATGAGCAGTTCTTC	CASSQGGGYNEQFF
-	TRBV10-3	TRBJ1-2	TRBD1	TGTGCCATCGGCAAACTCGGGACAGGGAACTATGGCTACACCTTC	CAIGKLGTGNYGYTF
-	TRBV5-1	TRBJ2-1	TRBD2	TGCGCCAGCAGCCAGGCGGGGGGTCAGAACAATGAGCAGTTCTTC	CASSQAGGQNNEQFF
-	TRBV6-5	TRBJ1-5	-	TGTGCCAGCAGCGAGAGAGGAGATCAGCCCCAGCATTTT	CASSERGDQPQHF
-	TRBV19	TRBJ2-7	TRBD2	TGTGCCAGTAGTACGGTAGCGGGCCTCTACGAGCAGTACTTC	CASSTVAGLYEQYF
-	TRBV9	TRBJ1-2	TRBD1	TGTGCCAGCAGCGTGACAGGGAACTATGGCTACACCTTC	CASSVTGNYGYTF
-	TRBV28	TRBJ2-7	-	TGTGCCAGCAGTTCGGGAGACAGGGACTACGAGCAGTACTTC	CASSSGDRDYEQYF
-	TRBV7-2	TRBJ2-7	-	TGTGCCAGCAGCCAAGCGACAGTGTCCTCCTACGAGCAGTACTTC	CASSQATVSSYEQYF
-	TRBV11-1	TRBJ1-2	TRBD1	TGTGCCAGCAGCTTCGCAGGGGGCTCGGGGGGCTACACCTTC	CASSFAGGSGGYTF
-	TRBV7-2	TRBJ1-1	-	TGTGCCAGCAGCCCGACTGCTATGAACACTGAAGCTTTCTTT	CASSPTAMNTEAFF
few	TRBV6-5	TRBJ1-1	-	TGTGCCAGCAGAACTGGACAGAACACTGAAGCTTTCTTT	CASRTGQNTEAFF
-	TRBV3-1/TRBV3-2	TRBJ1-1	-	TGTGCCAGCAGCTTAAACACAGGGCCGACGGACGCTTTCTTT	CASSLNTGPTDAFF
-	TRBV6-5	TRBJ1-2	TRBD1	TGTGCCAGCAGGACAGGGGGGGGTGGCTACACCTTC	CASRTGGGGYTF
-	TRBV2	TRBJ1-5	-	TGTGCCAGCAGTGGCGGAACTCAGCCCCAGCATTTT	CASSGGTQPQHF
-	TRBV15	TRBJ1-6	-	TGTGCCACCAGCACACGGGAATCTAATTCACCCCTCCACTTT	CATSTRESNSPLHF
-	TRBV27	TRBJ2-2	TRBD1	TGTGCTGGGGAAGGGGGCGAACTACCCGGGGAGCTGTTTTTT	CAGEGGELPGELFF
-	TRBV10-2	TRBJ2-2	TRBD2	TGCGCCAGCGGACTAGCGACCGGGGAGCTGTTTTTT	CASGLATGELFF
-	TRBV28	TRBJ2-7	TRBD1	TGTGCCAGCAGTTTAGGGGACAGGGAATCGGGATACGAGCAGTACTTC	CASSLGDRESGYEQYF
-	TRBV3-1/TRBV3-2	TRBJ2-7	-	TGTGCCAGCAGCCAAGAAGGGCGAGGGTACGAGCAGTACTTC	CASSQEGRGYEQYF
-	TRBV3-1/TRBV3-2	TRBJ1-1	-	TGTGCCAGCAGCCGGATACAGGGCGGTTCGAACACTGAAGCTTTCTTT	CASSRIQGGSNTEAFF
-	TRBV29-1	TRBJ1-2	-	TGCACCTACTGGCAGGACAAAGATAACTATGGCTACACCTTC	CTYWQDKDNYGYTF
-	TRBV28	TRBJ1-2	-	TGTGCCAGCCGACTGACCACCAGCTATGGCTACACCTTC	CASRLTTSYGYTF
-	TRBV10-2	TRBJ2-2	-	TGCGCCAGCCGCCCGGGGGAACCCGGGGAGCTGTTTTTT	CASRPGEPGELFF
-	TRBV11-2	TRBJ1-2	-	TGTGCCAGCAGCGCTAGGCAAACAGGAGGCTACACCTTC	CASSARQTGGYTF
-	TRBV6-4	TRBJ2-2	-	TGTGCCAGCAGTGACTCCTCTATAGGGGTGAACACCGGGGAGCTGTTTTTT	CASSDSSIGVNTGELFF
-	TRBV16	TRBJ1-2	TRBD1	TGTGCCAGCAGCCAATCCCGGACAGGGGGCGTCTATGGCTACACCTTC	CASSQSRTGGVYGYTF
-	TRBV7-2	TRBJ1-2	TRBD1	TGTGCCAGCAGCTTAGAAGGACAGGGCCTCTATGGCTACACCTTC	CASSLEGQGLYGYTF
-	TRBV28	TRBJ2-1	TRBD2	TGTGCCAGCACCTCTAGCGGAACAAGCTCCTACAATGAGCAGTTCTTC	CASTSSGTSSYNEQFF
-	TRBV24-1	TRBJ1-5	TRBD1	TGTGCCACTCAGACTGGACAGGGGCGGGATCAGCCCCAGCATTTT	CATQTGQGRDQPQHF
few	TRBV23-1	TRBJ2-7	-	TGCGCCAGCAGTCGGGGGCGAGGGGACTACGAGCAGTACTTC	CASSRGRGDYEQYF
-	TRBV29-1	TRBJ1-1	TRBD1	TGCAGCGCTGGGACAGGGCAATCCAGTGAAGCTTTCTTT	CSAGTGQSSEAFF
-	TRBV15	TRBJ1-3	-	TGTGCCACGGCGGGGGGAAACTCTGGAAACACCATATATTTT	CATAGGNSGNTIYF
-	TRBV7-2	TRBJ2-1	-	TGTGCCAGCAGCTCGTCGGGGACTTCGCAGTTCTTC	CASSSSGTSQFF
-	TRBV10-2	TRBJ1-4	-	TGCGCCAGCAGTGAGATAGGAGGAGAAAAACTGTTTTTT	CASSEIGGEKLFF
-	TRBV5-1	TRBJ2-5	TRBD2	TGCGCCAGCAGCTCTCTAGCGGGGGTGGACGTGGAGACCCAGTACTTC	CASSSLAGVDVETQYF
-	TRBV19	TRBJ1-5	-	TGTGCCAGTAGAGGGGGGGGTCAGCCCCAGCATTTT	CASRGGGQPQHF
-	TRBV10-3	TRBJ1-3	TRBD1	TGTGCCATCAAGAAGGACGCCGGGACAGGTGGAAACACCATATATTTT	CAIKKDAGTGGNTIYF
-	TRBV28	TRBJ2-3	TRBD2	TGTGCCAGCAGGGGGTATGGACTAGCGGGAGCGGGGACAGATACGCAGTATTTT	CASRGYGLAGAGTDTQYF
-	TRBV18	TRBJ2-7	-	TGTGCCAGCTCATCTCTTGACGAGCAGTACTTC	CASSSLDEQYF
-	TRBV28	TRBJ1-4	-	TGTGCCAGCAGTTTAGGCCCTCAGAGAGCCCAGGAACTGTTTTTT	CASSLGPQRAQELFF
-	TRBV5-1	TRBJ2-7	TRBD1	TGCGCCAGCAGCGGGGGACAGGGACCCTACGAGCAGTACTTC	CASSGGQGPYEQYF
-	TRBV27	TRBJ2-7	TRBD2	TGTGCCAGCAGTTTTGGGACTAGCGGGACCTACGAGCAGTACTTC	CASSFGTSGTYEQYF
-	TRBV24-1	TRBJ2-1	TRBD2	TGTGCCACCAGTGTCCCGGGACTAGCGGGAGAGGGCTCCTACAATGAGCAGTTCTTC	CATSVPGLAGEGSYNEQFF
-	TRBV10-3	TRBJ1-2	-	TGTGCCATCAGTGAGACGGGACTGAATGGCTACACCTTC	CAISETGLNGYTF
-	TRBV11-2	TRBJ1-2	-	TGTGCCAGCAGCTTAGACCAGGTGCTTAACTATGGCTACACCTTC	CASSLDQVLNYGYTF
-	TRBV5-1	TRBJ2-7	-	TGCGCCAGCAGCCCTGGGCAGCTCTACGAGCAGTACTTC	CASSPGQLYEQYF
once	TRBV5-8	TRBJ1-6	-	TGTGCCAGCAGCTCGGTGGGCCGACTCCGGACATATAATTCACCCCTCCACTTT	CASSSVGRLRTYNSPLHF
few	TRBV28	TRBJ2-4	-	TGTGCCAGCAGTTTGGCAGGGGGGAACATTCAGTACTTC	CASSLAGGNIQYF
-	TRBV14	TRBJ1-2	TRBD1	TGTGCCAGCAGCCGGGGTAGTGGACAGGGAGGTGGCTACACCTTC	CASSRGSGQGGGYTF
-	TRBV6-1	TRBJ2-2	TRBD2	TGTGCCAGCAGTGGAATCGTTACTAGCGGGGTTAACACCGGGGAGCTGTTTTTT	CASSGIVTSGVNTGELFF
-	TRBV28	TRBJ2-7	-	TGTGCCAGCAGTTTACCCCGGGAGAACGAGCAGTACTTC	CASSLPRENEQYF
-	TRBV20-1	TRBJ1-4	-	TGCAGTGCTAGAGGGGGAGGGAAACTGTTTTTT	CSARGGGKLFF
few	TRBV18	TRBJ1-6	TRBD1	TGTGCCAGCTCACTGGACAGGGGCGTAAATTCACCCCTCCACTTT	CASSLDRGVNSPLHF
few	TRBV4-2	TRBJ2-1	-	TGTGCCAGCAGTACCCAGGTGGAAAACAATGAGCAGTTCTTC	CASSTQVENNEQFF